This TCR beta chain was sequenced in a study of T cells in Graves' hyperthyroidism and ophthalmopathy. RNA transcripts were the template for amplifying TCR beta CDR3 regions. TCR CDR3 regions were first amplified by RT-PCR with HTBI primers. TCRdb independently ran MiXCR on the multiplex PCR reads; one entry per CDR3 protein. Here the sample spans hundreds of thousands of distinct CDR3 sequences, less than 15% being singletons. Study findings and constraints: Most thyroid clonotypes expanded above 0.001 appeared in blood too.

This clonotype was seen at least ten times. Antigen: not known. Hyperthyroidism was newly diagnosed in patients aged 18 to 65 (duration under 2 months). Source material for PBMCs was less than 12 ml fresh peripheral blood. The junction had 5 bases not matched to a gene; V was cut back by 1 base and J by 5 bases. Germline loops: CDR1 MNHEY, CDR2 SMNVEV (reference sequence). This CDR3 comprises 14 residues. The chain recombines TRBV27 with TRBJ2-7, with 7 bases identical to TRBD2. The sample comprised blood. This sequence was found in a woman aged 40 to 49 with Graves' hyperthyroidism. This chain's CDR3 is CASSLLGGSNEQYF. For the CDR3, the DNA is TGTGCCAGCAGTTTATTAGGCGGGAGTAACGAGCAGTACTTC.